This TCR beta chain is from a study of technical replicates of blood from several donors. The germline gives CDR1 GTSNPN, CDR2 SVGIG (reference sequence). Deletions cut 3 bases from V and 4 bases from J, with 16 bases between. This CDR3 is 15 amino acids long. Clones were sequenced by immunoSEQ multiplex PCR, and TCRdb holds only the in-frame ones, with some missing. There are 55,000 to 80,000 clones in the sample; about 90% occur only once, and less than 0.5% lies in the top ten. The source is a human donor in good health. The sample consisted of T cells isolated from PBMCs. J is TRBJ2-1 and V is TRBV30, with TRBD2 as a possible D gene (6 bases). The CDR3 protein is CAWSGPVAEYNEQFF. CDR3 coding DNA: TGTGCCTGGAGCGGCCCCGTAGCGGAGTACAATGAGCAGTTCTTC.